This is a list of T cell receptor beta chains from one sample in a study of T-cell reconstitution after alpha-beta-depleted transplantation in children. TCRdb reanalysed the PCR reads using MiXCR and keeps one entry per CDR3 protein. The sample has about 600,000 distinct CDR3 sequences, roughly a tenth seen once. Sample: PBMCs from the stem cell graft donor, taken from the stem cell graft. The receptors stem from a human donor who donated a stem cell graft to a child with acute myeloid leukemia. The CDR3 runs from the conserved cysteine through the conserved F or W. A D gene is named only where the DNA matches it firmly. Only part of the rows carry a size: once, few, many, or a class if the clone is expanded.

CDR3: CASSPGGNQPQHF; DNA: TGTGCCAGCTCACCAGGGGGCAATCAGCCCCAGCATTTT; length: 13; size: many; D: .; J: TRBJ1-5; V: TRBV18
CDR3: CASSEDGSINEQYF; DNA: TGTGCCAGCAGTGAGGACGGGAGTATCAACGAGCAGTACTTC; length: 14; size: many; D: .; J: TRBJ2-7; V: TRBV2
CDR3: CATGRYTAAPDTQYF; DNA: TGTGCCACAGGGAGGTATACAGCGGCTCCTGATACGCAGTATTTT; length: 15; size: .; D: .; J: TRBJ2-3; V: TRBV2
CDR3: CASSGSPQGRVREKLFF; DNA: TGTGCCAGCAGTGGATCACCACAGGGGAGGGTGAGGGAAAAACTGTTTTTT; length: 17; size: many; D: TRBD1; J: TRBJ1-4; V: TRBV25-1
CDR3: CASSLAPATDTQYF; DNA: TGTGCCAGCAGCTTAGCGCCGGCGACAGATACGCAGTATTTT; length: 14; size: many; D: .; J: TRBJ2-3; V: TRBV7-9
CDR3: CAYGRGLGAEAFF; DNA: TGTGCCTACGGGAGGGGGCTAGGGGCTGAAGCTTTCTTT; length: 13; size: .; D: TRBD1; J: TRBJ1-1; V: TRBV30
CDR3: CASSLDRSNEKLFF; DNA: TGTGCCAGCAGCTTAGACAGATCTAATGAAAAACTGTTTTTT; length: 14; size: .; D: .; J: TRBJ1-4; V: TRBV7-2
CDR3: CASSLDGLLFARDF; DNA: TGTGCCAGCAGCTTAGACGGACTGCTGTTTGCTCGCGACTTC; length: 14; size: few; D: .; J: TRBJ2-7; V: TRBV7-2
CDR3: CASTPPRAYEQYF; DNA: TGTGCCAGCACTCCTCCCCGGGCCTACGAGCAGTACTTC; length: 13; size: many; D: .; J: TRBJ2-7; V: TRBV6-6
CDR3: CASWRGGQYSYEQYF; DNA: TGTGCCAGCTGGAGGGGTGGACAGTACTCCTACGAGCAGTACTTC; length: 15; size: .; D: .; J: TRBJ2-7; V: TRBV6-5
CDR3: CASSLPEGAGVTYEQYF; DNA: TGTGCCAGCAGCTTACCCGAAGGGGCGGGAGTCACCTACGAGCAGTACTTC; length: 17; size: many; D: TRBD2; J: TRBJ2-7; V: TRBV7-8
CDR3: CSAPGWLADPDEYNEQFF; DNA: TGCAGTGCGCCGGGTTGGCTAGCGGATCCAGACGAGTACAATGAGCAGTTCTTC; length: 18; size: .; D: TRBD2; J: TRBJ2-1; V: TRBV20-1
CDR3: CASTGVAGFSYNEQFF; DNA: TGTGCCAGCACCGGAGTAGCGGGCTTCTCCTACAATGAGCAGTTCTTC; length: 16; size: .; D: TRBD2; J: TRBJ2-1; V: TRBV6-2/TRBV6-3
CDR3: CSAMKGEARHEQYF; DNA: TGCAGTGCTATGAAGGGGGAGGCCCGACACGAGCAGTACTTC; length: 14; size: .; D: .; J: TRBJ2-7; V: TRBV20-1
CDR3: CASSPWGGHNEQFF; DNA: TGTGCCAGCAGCCCTTGGGGGGGCCACAATGAGCAGTTCTTC; length: 14; size: few; D: .; J: TRBJ2-1; V: TRBV27
CDR3: CASSLQVASNEQFF; DNA: TGTGCCAGCAGCTTACAAGTTGCGTCTAATGAGCAGTTCTTC; length: 14; size: few; D: .; J: TRBJ2-1; V: TRBV11-1
CDR3: CATSREGSGTQYF; DNA: TGTGCCACCAGCAGAGAAGGGTCTGGGACCCAGTACTTC; length: 13; size: .; D: .; J: TRBJ2-5; V: TRBV15
CDR3: CASSLTGTSEREQFF; DNA: TGTGCCAGCAGCTTAACCGGGACTAGCGAGAGAGAGCAGTTCTTC; length: 15; size: .; D: TRBD2; J: TRBJ2-1; V: TRBV7-3
CDR3: CASSANGQRPQHF; DNA: TGTGCCAGCAGCGCCAATGGACAGCGGCCCCAGCATTTT; length: 13; size: .; D: .; J: TRBJ1-5; V: TRBV27
CDR3: CASSSRGGWETQYF; DNA: TGTGCCAGCAGCTCCCGTGGGGGTTGGGAGACCCAGTACTTC; length: 14; size: few; D: .; J: TRBJ2-5; V: TRBV11-2
CDR3: CASSLRLAGLAGSLEQYF; DNA: TGTGCCAGCAGCTTAAGGTTGGCGGGACTAGCGGGATCCCTCGAGCAGTACTTC; length: 18; size: few; D: TRBD2; J: TRBJ2-7; V: TRBV11-2
CDR3: CASSQKQGALAKNIQYF; DNA: TGCGCCAGCAGCCAAAAACAGGGGGCATTAGCCAAAAACATTCAGTACTTC; length: 17; size: few; D: TRBD1; J: TRBJ2-4; V: TRBV4-3
CDR3: CSVGTDYEQYF; DNA: TGCAGCGTAGGGACGGACTACGAGCAGTACTTC; length: 11; size: few; D: .; J: TRBJ2-7; V: TRBV29-1
CDR3: CASSLGGVGGQQETQYF; DNA: TGCGCCAGCAGCTTGGGGGGCGTGGGCGGCCAACAAGAGACCCAGTACTTC; length: 17; size: few; D: .; J: TRBJ2-5; V: TRBV5-1
CDR3: CAIRGEDSKDTQYF; DNA: TGTGCCATAAGGGGGGAGGACTCAAAGGATACGCAGTATTTT; length: 14; size: few; D: .; J: TRBJ2-3; V: TRBV12-3/TRBV12-4
CDR3: CASSTRQGAGETQYF; DNA: TGTGCCAGCAGCACTCGTCAGGGGGCCGGAGAGACCCAGTACTTC; length: 15; size: few; D: TRBD1; J: TRBJ2-5; V: TRBV28
CDR3: CSARYSYGDEQYF; DNA: TGCAGTGCTAGGTACTCTTATGGCGACGAGCAGTACTTC; length: 13; size: .; D: .; J: TRBJ2-7; V: TRBV20-1
CDR3: CASSATPGLAGGPDTQYF; DNA: TGTGCCAGCAGCGCTACGCCGGGACTAGCGGGAGGGCCTGATACGCAGTATTTT; length: 18; size: few; D: TRBD2; J: TRBJ2-3; V: TRBV9
CDR3: CSARDDRGRSYEQYF; DNA: TGCAGTGCTAGAGACGACAGGGGGAGGTCCTACGAGCAGTACTTC; length: 15; size: few; D: TRBD1; J: TRBJ2-7; V: TRBV20-1
CDR3: CASRGLGGTGAPEQYF; DNA: TGTGCCAGCAGGGGGTTAGGGGGGACAGGGGCCCCCGAGCAGTACTTC; length: 16; size: few; D: TRBD1; J: TRBJ2-7; V: TRBV6-1
CDR3: CSAQGAQETQYF; DNA: TGCAGCGCGCAGGGGGCCCAAGAGACCCAGTACTTC; length: 12; size: many; D: TRBD1; J: TRBJ2-5; V: TRBV29-1
CDR3: CSVAVALQETQYF; DNA: TGCAGCGTCGCGGTTGCCCTTCAAGAGACCCAGTACTTC; length: 13; size: few; D: .; J: TRBJ2-5; V: TRBV29-1
CDR3: CASSLLGVSETQYF; DNA: TGTGCCAGCAGCCTCCTCGGGGTTTCGGAAACGCAGTATTTT; length: 14; size: .; D: .; J: TRBJ2-3; V: TRBV7-2
CDR3: CASSLGEKTTNEKLFF; DNA: TGTGCCAGCAGCTTGGGGGAGAAGACAACTAATGAAAAACTGTTTTTT; length: 16; size: .; D: .; J: TRBJ1-4; V: TRBV7-2
CDR3: CASSQDSGRVNEQFF; DNA: TGTGCCAGCAGCCAAGATAGCGGGAGAGTAAATGAGCAGTTCTTC; length: 15; size: few; D: TRBD2; J: TRBJ2-1; V: TRBV3-1
CDR3: CSAVKDSSLEQYF; DNA: TGCAGTGCGGTTAAGGACTCTAGCTTGGAGCAGTACTTC; length: 13; size: .; D: .; J: TRBJ2-7; V: TRBV20-1
CDR3: CASSPRGQGDETQYF; DNA: TGTGCCAGCAGCCCGCGGGGACAGGGGGACGAGACCCAGTACTTC; length: 15; size: .; D: TRBD1; J: TRBJ2-5; V: TRBV12-3/TRBV12-4
CDR3: CASSFHDSENEKLFF; DNA: TGTGCCAGCAGTTTCCACGACAGTGAAAATGAAAAACTGTTTTTT; length: 15; size: few; D: .; J: TRBJ1-4; V: TRBV7-9
CDR3: CASSPIPGQNYGYTF; DNA: TGTGCCAGCTCACCAATCCCCGGACAAAACTATGGCTACACCTTC; length: 15; size: once; D: .; J: TRBJ1-2; V: TRBV18
CDR3: CASSPQGYRDRGPSYLQETQYF; DNA: TGTGCCAGCAGCCCTCAAGGGTACCGGGACAGGGGTCCATCCTATCTTCAAGAGACCCAGTACTTC; length: 22; size: many; D: TRBD1; J: TRBJ2-5; V: TRBV3-1
CDR3: CAISESKGEQFF; DNA: TGTGCCATCAGTGAGTCGAAAGGGGAGCAGTTCTTC; length: 12; size: many; D: .; J: TRBJ2-1; V: TRBV10-3
CDR3: CASSPGTSEQYF; DNA: TGCGCCAGCAGCCCCGGGACATCCGAGCAGTACTTC; length: 12; size: many; D: .; J: TRBJ2-7; V: TRBV5-1
CDR3: CASSLDQTAYEQYF; DNA: TGTGCCAGCAGCTTAGACCAGACGGCCTACGAGCAGTACTTC; length: 14; size: .; D: .; J: TRBJ2-7; V: TRBV7-9
CDR3: CSALLQGISTDTQYF; DNA: TGCAGTGCTCTCCTACAGGGGATAAGCACAGATACGCAGTATTTT; length: 15; size: .; D: TRBD1; J: TRBJ2-3; V: TRBV20-1
CDR3: CSASGSGLTDTQYF; DNA: TGCAGTGCTAGTGGGAGCGGACTCACAGATACGCAGTATTTT; length: 14; size: few; D: .; J: TRBJ2-3; V: TRBV20-1
CDR3: CASRSGGDYGYTF; DNA: TGTGCCAGCCGTTCAGGGGGCGACTATGGCTACACCTTC; length: 13; size: many; D: TRBD1; J: TRBJ1-2; V: TRBV7-6
CDR3: CSARDVPDYDNEQFF; DNA: TGCAGTGCTAGAGATGTCCCTGACTATGACAATGAGCAGTTCTTC; length: 15; size: .; D: .; J: TRBJ2-1; V: TRBV20-1
CDR3: CAISESGRLLSYEQYF; DNA: TGTGCCATCAGTGAGTCAGGCAGGCTTTTGTCCTACGAGCAGTACTTC; length: 16; size: few; D: .; J: TRBJ2-7; V: TRBV10-3
CDR3: CASSVGPGTDGNTIYF; DNA: TGTGCCAGCAGCGTAGGTCCCGGGACGGATGGAAACACCATATATTTT; length: 16; size: .; D: .; J: TRBJ1-3; V: TRBV9
CDR3: CASSPTFRTGELFF; DNA: TGTGCCAGCAGCCCCACGTTTAGAACCGGGGAGCTGTTTTTT; length: 14; size: .; D: .; J: TRBJ2-2; V: TRBV7-2
CDR3: CASSSLAGVSDTQYF; DNA: TGTGCCAGCAGCTCGCTAGCGGGAGTTTCAGATACGCAGTATTTT; length: 15; size: .; D: TRBD2; J: TRBJ2-3; V: TRBV5-6